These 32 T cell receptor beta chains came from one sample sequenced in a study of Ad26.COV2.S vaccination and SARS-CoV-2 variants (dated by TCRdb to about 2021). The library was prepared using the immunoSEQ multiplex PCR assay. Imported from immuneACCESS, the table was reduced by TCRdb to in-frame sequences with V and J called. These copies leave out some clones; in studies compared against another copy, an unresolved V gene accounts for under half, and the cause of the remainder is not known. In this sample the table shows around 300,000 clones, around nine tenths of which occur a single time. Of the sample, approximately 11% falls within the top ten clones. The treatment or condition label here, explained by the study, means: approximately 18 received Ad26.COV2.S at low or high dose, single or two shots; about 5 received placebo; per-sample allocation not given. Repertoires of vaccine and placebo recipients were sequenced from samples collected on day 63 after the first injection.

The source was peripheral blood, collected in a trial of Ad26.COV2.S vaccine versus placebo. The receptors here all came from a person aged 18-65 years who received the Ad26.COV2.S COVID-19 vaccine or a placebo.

The CDR3 loop reads CSVGSGPLWEQYF. In DNA form, the CDR3 reads TGCAGCGTTGGGTCAGGGCCCCTATGGGAGCAGTACTTC. The V and J genes are TRBV29-1 and TRBJ2-7; possibly TRBD1 for D (5 bases). V was shortened by 4 bases and J by 7 bases, with 17 bases between the two germline ends. This CDR3 spans 13 amino acids. CDR1 SQVTM and CDR2 ANQGSEA come from the germline V gene.

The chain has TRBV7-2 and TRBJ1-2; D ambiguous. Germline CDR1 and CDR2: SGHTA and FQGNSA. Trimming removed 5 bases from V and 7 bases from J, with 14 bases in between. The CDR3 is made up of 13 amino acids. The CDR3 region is CASSLWREGGYTF. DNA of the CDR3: TGTGCCAGCAGCCTCTGGCGGGAGGGTGGCTACACCTTC.

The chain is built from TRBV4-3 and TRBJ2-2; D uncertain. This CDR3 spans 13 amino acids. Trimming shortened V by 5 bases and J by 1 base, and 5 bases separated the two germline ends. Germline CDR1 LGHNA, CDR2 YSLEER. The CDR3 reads CASSDQNTGELFF. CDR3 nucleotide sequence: TGCGCCAGCAGCGACCAGAACACCGGGGAGCTGTTTTTT.

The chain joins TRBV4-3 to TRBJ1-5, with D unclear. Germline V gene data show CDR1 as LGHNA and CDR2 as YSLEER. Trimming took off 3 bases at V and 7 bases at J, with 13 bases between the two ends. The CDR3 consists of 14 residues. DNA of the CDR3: TGCGCCAGCAGCCAGGCAGTGTTTTACCAGCCCCAGCATTTT. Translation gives CASSQAVFYQPQHF.

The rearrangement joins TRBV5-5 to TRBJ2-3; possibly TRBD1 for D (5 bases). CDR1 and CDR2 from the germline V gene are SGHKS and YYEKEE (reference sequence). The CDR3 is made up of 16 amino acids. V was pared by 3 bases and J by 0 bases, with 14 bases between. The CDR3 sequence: CASSYPTGPSTDTQYF. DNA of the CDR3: TGTGCCAGCAGCTACCCCACAGGACCAAGCACAGATACGCAGTATTTT.

This chain's CDR3 is CAISVRTSGGTGELFF. The CDR3 DNA is TGTGCCATCAGTGTGCGGACTAGCGGGGGGACCGGGGAGCTGTTTTTT. The chain links TRBV10-3 to TRBJ2-2; 14 bases are shared with TRBD2. J lost 5 bases, V lost 4 bases, and 3 bases had no gene match. Germline V gene lookup returns CDR1 ENHRY and CDR2 SYGVKD. This CDR3 comprises 16 residues.

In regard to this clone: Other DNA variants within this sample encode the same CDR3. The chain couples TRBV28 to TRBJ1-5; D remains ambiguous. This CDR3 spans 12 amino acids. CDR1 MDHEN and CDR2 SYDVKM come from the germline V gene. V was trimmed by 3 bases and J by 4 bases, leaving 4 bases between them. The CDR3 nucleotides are TGTGCCAGCAGTTTGACGAATCAGCCCCAGCATTTT. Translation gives CASSLTNQPQHF. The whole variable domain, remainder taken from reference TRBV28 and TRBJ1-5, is DVKVTQSSRYLVKRTGEKVFLECVQDMDHENMFWYRQDPGLGLRLIYFSYDVKMKEKGDIPEGYSVSREKKERFSLILESASTNQTSMYLCASSLTNQPQHFGDGTRLSIL.

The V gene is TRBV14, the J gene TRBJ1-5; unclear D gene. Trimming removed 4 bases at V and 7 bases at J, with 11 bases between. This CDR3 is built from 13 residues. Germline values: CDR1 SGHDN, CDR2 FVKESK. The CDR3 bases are TGTGCCAGCAGCCGCGGGAGTAGGCAGCCCCAGCATTTT. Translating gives CASSRGSRQPQHF.

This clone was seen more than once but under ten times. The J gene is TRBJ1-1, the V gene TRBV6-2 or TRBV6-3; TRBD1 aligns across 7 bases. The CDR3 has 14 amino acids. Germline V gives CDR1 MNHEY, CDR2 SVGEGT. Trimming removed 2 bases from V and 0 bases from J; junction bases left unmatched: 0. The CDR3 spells CASSYGTVNTEAFF. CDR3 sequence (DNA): TGTGCCAGCAGTTACGGGACAGTGAACACTGAAGCTTTCTTT.

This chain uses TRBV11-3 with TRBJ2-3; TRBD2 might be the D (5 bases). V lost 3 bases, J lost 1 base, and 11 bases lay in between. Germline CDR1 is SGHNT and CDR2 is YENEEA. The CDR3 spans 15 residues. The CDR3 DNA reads TGTGCCAGCAGCTTGAGAAGCGGAGGCACAGATACGCAGTATTTT. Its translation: CASSLRSGGTDTQYF.

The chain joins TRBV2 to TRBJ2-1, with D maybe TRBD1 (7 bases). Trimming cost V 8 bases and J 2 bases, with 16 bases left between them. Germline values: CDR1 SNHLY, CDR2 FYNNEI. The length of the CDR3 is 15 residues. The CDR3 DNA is TGTGCCAGCGATGGGGGGACAGTTACCTACAATGAGCAGTTCTTC. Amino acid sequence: CASDGGTVTYNEQFF.

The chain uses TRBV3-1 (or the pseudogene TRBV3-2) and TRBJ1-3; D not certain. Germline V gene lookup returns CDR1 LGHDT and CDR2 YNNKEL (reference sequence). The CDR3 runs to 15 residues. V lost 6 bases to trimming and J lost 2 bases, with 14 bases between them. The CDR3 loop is CASSPALGTGNTIYF. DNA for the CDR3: TGTGCCAGCAGTCCTGCGCTAGGGACTGGAAACACCATATATTTT.

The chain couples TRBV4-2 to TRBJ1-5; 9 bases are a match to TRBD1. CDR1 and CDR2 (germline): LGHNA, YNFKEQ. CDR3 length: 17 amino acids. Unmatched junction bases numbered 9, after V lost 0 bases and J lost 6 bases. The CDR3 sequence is CASSQEIDRGYAQPQHF. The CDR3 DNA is TGTGCCAGCAGCCAAGAGATCGACAGGGGGTACGCTCAGCCCCAGCATTTT.

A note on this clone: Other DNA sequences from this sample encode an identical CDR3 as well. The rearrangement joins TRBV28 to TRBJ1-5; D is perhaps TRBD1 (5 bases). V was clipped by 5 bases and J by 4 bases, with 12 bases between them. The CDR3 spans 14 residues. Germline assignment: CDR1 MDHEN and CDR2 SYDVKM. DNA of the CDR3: TGTGCCAGCAGTCAGGGAGGAGGAAATCAGCCCCAGCATTTT. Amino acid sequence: CASSQGGGNQPQHF. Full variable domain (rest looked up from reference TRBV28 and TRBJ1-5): DVKVTQSSRYLVKRTGEKVFLECVQDMDHENMFWYRQDPGLGLRLIYFSYDVKMKEKGDIPEGYSVSREKKERFSLILESASTNQTSMYLCASSQGGGNQPQHFGDGTRLSIL.

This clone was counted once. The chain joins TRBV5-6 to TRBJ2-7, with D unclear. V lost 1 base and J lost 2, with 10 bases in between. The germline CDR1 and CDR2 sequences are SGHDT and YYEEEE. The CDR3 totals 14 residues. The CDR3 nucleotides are TGTGCCAGCAGCTTGTATAGGCCAACCTACGAGCAGTACTTC. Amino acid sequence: CASSLYRPTYEQYF.

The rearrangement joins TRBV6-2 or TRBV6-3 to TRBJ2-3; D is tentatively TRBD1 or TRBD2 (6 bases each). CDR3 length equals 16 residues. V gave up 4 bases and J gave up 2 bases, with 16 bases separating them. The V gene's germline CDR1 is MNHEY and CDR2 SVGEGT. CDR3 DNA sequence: TGTGCCAGCAGTTCGGGGGCCTACTCTAACACAGATACGCAGTATTTT. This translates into CASSSGAYSNTDTQYF.

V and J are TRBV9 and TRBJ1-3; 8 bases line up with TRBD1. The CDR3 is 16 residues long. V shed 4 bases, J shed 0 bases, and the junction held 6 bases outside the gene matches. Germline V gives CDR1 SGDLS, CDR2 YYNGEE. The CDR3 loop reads CASSPTGGPSGNTIYF. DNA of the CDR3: TGTGCCAGCAGCCCCACAGGGGGGCCCTCTGGAAACACCATATATTTT.

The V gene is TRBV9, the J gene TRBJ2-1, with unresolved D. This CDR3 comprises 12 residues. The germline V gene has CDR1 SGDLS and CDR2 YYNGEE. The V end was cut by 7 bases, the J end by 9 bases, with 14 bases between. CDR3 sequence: CASALIFGEQFF. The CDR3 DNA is TGTGCCAGCGCACTTATATTCGGTGAGCAGTTCTTC.

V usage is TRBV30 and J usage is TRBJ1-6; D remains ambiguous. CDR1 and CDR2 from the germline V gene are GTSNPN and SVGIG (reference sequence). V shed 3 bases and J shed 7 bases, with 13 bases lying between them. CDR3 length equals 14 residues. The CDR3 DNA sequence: TGTGCCTGGAGACGGGTTATGAGGAATTCACCCCTCCACTTT. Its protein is CAWRRVMRNSPLHF.

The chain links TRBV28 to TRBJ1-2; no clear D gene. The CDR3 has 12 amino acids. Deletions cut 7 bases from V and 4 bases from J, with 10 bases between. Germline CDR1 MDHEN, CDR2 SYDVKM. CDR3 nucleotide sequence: TGTGCCAGCACACCGCGATCCTATGGCTACACCTTC. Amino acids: CASTPRSYGYTF.

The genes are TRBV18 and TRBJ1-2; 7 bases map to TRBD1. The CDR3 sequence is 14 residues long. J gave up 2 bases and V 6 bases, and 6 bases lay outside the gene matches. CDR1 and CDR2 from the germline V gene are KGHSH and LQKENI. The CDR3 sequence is CASSLGTDNYGYTF. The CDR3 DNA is TGTGCCAGCTCCCTAGGGACAGACAACTATGGCTACACCTTC.

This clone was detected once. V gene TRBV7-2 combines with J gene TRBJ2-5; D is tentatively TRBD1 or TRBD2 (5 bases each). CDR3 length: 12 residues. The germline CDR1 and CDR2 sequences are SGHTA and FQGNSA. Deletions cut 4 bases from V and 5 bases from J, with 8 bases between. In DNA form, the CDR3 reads TGTGCCAGCAGCTGGGGCGGGGAGACCCAGTACTTC. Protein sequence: CASSWGGETQYF.

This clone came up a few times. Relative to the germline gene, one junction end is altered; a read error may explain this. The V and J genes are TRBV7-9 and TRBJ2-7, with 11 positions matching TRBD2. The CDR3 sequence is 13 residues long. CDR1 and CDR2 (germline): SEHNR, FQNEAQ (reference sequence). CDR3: CASSLAGGYEQYF. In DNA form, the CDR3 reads TGTGCCAGCAGCCTAGCGGGAGGCTACGAGCAGTACTTC.

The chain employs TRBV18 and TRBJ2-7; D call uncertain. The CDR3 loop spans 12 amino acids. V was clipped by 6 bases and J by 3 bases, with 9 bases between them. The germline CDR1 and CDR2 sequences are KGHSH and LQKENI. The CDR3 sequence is CASSPTDYEQYF. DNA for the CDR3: TGTGCCAGCTCGCCCACGGACTACGAGCAGTACTTC.

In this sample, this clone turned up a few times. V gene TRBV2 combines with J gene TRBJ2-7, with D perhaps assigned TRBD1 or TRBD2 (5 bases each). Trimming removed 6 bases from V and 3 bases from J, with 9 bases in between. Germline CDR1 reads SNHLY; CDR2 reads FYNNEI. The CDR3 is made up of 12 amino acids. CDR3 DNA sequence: TGTGCCAGCAGGGGAGACAGCTACGAGCAGTACTTC. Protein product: CASRGDSYEQYF. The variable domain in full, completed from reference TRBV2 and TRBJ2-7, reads EPEVTQTPSHQVTQMGQEVILRCVPISNHLYFYWYRQILGQKVEFLVSFYNNEISEKSEIFDDQFSVERPDGSNFTLKIRSTKLEDSAMYFCASRGDSYEQYFGPGTRLTVT.

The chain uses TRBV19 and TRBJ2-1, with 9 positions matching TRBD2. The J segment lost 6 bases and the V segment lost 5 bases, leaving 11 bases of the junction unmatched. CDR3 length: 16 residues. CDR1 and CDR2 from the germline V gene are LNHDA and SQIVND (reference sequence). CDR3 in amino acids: CASSSSFPSGVNEQFF. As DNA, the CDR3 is TGTGCCAGTAGTTCTTCATTCCCTAGCGGGGTCAATGAGCAGTTCTTC.

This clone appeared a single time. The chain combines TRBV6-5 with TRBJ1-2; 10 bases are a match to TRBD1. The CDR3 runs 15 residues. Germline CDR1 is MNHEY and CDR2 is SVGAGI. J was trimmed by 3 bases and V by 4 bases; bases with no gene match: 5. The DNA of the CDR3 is TGTGCCAGCAGTTCAAGACAGGGGGCCGACTATGGCTACACCTTC. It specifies CASSSRQGADYGYTF.

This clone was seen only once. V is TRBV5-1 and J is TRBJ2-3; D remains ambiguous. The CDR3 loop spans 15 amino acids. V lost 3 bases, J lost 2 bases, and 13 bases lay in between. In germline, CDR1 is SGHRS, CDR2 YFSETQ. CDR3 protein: CASSWAGRDTDTQYF. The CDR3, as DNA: TGCGCCAGCAGCTGGGCCGGTCGTGACACAGATACGCAGTATTTT. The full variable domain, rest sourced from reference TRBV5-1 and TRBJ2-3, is KAGVTQTPRYLIKTRGQQVTLSCSPISGHRSVSWYQQTPGQGLQFLFEYFSETQRNKGNFPGRFSGRQFSNSRSEMNVSTLELGDSALYLCASSWAGRDTDTQYFGPGTRLTVL.

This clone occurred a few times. The CDR3 loop is CATNPGALGQPQHF. As DNA, the CDR3 is TGTGCCACCAACCCCGGGGCCCTAGGGCAGCCCCAGCATTTT. The rearrangement joins TRBV24-1 to TRBJ1-5, with D perhaps TRBD1 (5 bases). The CDR3 extends over 14 amino acids. CDR1 is KGHDR, CDR2 SFDVKD, per germline. V lost 8 bases and J 7 bases, leaving 17 bases between the germline ends.

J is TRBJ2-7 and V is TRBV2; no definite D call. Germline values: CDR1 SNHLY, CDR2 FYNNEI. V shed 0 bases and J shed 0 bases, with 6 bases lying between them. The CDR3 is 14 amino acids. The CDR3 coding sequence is TGTGCCAGCAGTGAAGCCAACAGCTCCTACGAGCAGTACTTC. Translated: CASSEANSSYEQYF.

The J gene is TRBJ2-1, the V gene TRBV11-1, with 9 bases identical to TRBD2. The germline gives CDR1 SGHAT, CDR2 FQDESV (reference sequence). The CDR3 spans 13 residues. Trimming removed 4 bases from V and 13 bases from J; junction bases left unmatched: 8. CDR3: CASSSTSGLPQFF. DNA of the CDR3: TGTGCCAGCAGCTCTACTAGCGGGCTGCCCCAGTTCTTC.

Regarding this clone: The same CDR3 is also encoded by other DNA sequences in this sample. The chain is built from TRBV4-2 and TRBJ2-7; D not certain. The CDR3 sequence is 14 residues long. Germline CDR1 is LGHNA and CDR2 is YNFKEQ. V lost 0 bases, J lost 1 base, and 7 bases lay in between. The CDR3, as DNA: TGTGCCAGCAGCCAAGAGGGGTTGTCCTACGAGCAGTACTTC. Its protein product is CASSQEGLSYEQYF.